The 25 T cell receptor beta chains below all came from one sample that was sequenced in a study of blood T cell repertoires in COVID-19. Assay used: immunoSEQ multiplex PCR; TCRdb lists only in-frame clones, some missing. Counted here are hundreds of thousands of clones, about four fifths occurring once; the ten biggest clones make up 5.5% to 7.5%. The specimen was PBMCs or T cells enriched from blood (not recorded which). The receptors were sampled from a woman in her 40s who had recovered from COVID-19.

The chain uses TRBV6-2 or TRBV6-3 and TRBJ2-5, with 9 positions matching TRBD2. V was clipped by 3 bases and J by 2 bases; unmatched bases: 7. Germline CDR1 is MNHEY and CDR2 is SVGEGT. The CDR3 has 16 amino acids. The CDR3 nucleotides read TGTGCCAGCAGTTATGGTAGCGGGAGTTTTCAAGAGACCCAGTACTTC. It codes for CASSYGSGSFQETQYF.

This clone has just one count. The chain joins TRBV12-3 or TRBV12-4 to TRBJ1-2; a possible D gene is TRBD1 (6 bases). V was cut by 8 bases and J by 6 bases, with 10 bases left in between. The CDR3 runs to 11 residues. Written as DNA, the CDR3 is TGTGCCAGCGAGGGGGTGGATGGCTACACCTTC. This gives the protein CASEGVDGYTF.

This chain uses TRBV12-5 with TRBJ2-1, with a weak D call TRBD2 (5 bases). The CDR3 covers 14 residues. Germline V gene sequence: CDR1 LGHNT, CDR2 FRNRAP. The V end was cut by 8 bases, the J end by 9 bases, with 20 bases between. The chain's CDR3 is CASLGTGIRGEQFF. As DNA, the CDR3 is TGTGCTAGTCTCGGAACCGGGATTCGAGGTGAGCAGTTCTTC.

V usage is TRBV19 and J usage is TRBJ2-3; 7 bases are a match to TRBD2. The CDR3 length is 15 residues. Germline-derived CDR1 and CDR2 are LNHDA and SQIVND (reference sequence). V dropped 5 bases and J dropped 5; count of bases not matched to a gene: 10. The CDR3 nucleotides are TGTGCCAGTAGTTGGACATTTACTAGCGTAGATACGCAGTATTTT. Its protein is CASSWTFTSVDTQYF.

The J gene is TRBJ1-5, the V gene TRBV7-2; D possibly corresponds to TRBD1 (5 bases). Trimming pared 5 bases from V and 6 bases from J, leaving 14 bases between. Germline lookup yields CDR1 SGHTA and CDR2 FQGNSA. The CDR3 loop spans 14 amino acids. The CDR3 sequence is CASSMDGGVQPQHF. The DNA for the CDR3 is TGTGCCAGCAGCATGGACGGAGGGGTTCAGCCCCAGCATTTT.

This chain uses TRBV24-1 with TRBJ2-1; 13 nucleotides agree with TRBD2. J gave up 9 bases and V 9 bases, and 4 bases lay outside the gene matches. CDR3 length: 13 amino acids. CDR1 KGHDR and CDR2 SFDVKD come from the germline V gene. CDR3 bases: TGTGCCACCCGAGGACTAGCGGGAGTTGAGCAGTTCTTC. Protein product: CATRGLAGVEQFF.

Comments on this clone: The DNA is left out, because the CDR3 cannot be placed on it with certainty; the CDR3 is given as TCRdb lists it. The rearrangement uses TRBV7-9 and TRBJ1-4. Germline CDR1 is SEHNR and CDR2 is FQNEAQ (reference sequence). The CDR3 is made up of 14 amino acids, end residues included. CDR3 loop: CASSTSGLGEKLFF.

The chain uses TRBV4-1 and TRBJ1-3; 8 bases agree with TRBD1. This CDR3 is 13 amino acids long. V trimming: 1 base; J trimming: 7 bases; junction bases outside the gene matches: 0. Germline V gene data show CDR1 as MGHRA and CDR2 as YSYEKL. CDR3 coding DNA: TGCGCCAGCAGCCAAGGGACAGGGAACACCATATATTTT. Translation: CASSQGTGNTIYF.

The chain links TRBV6-5 to TRBJ1-3; D ambiguous. This CDR3 is built from 15 residues. V dropped 5 bases and J dropped 0 bases, with 11 bases sitting between them. Germline-derived CDR1 and CDR2 are MNHEY and SVGAGI. The CDR3 is CASSRTAPSGNTIYF. The CDR3 nucleotides are TGTGCCAGCAGTCGCACAGCCCCCTCTGGAAACACCATATATTTT.

J is TRBJ2-7 and V is TRBV5-1, with D possibly being TRBD2 (6 bases). Germline loops: CDR1 SGHRS, CDR2 YFSETQ. The CDR3 spans 16 residues. Between the trimmed V and J ends, which lost 1 base and 5 bases, there was a span of 19 bases. CDR3 sequence: CASSLKESGVTNEQYF. The CDR3 nucleotides are TGCGCCAGCAGCTTGAAGGAATCGGGAGTCACTAACGAGCAGTACTTC. The variable domain in full, completed from reference TRBV5-1 and TRBJ2-7, reads KAGVTQTPRYLIKTRGQQVTLSCSPISGHRSVSWYQQTPGQGLQFLFEYFSETQRNKGNFPGRFSGRQFSNSRSEMNVSTLELGDSALYLCASSLKESGVTNEQYFGPGTRLTVT.

J is TRBJ1-5 and V is TRBV18; TRBD1 matches at 7 bases. The J segment lost 3 bases and the V segment lost 3 bases, leaving 11 bases of the junction unmatched. The germline V gene has CDR1 KGHSH and CDR2 LQKENI. The CDR3 extends over 17 amino acids. CDR3 protein: CASSPGGGQANNQPQHF. In DNA, the CDR3 is TGTGCCAGCTCACCCGGGGGAGGACAGGCGAACAATCAGCCCCAGCATTTT. The variable domain in full, completed from reference TRBV18 and TRBJ1-5, reads NAGVMQNPRHLVRRRGQEARLRCSPMKGHSHVYWYRQLPEEGLKFMVYLQKENIIDESGMPKERFSAEFPKEGPSILRIQQVVRGDSAAYFCASSPGGGQANNQPQHFGDGTRLSIL.

V is TRBV5-1 and J is TRBJ2-2; 7 nucleotides align to TRBD1. V shed 4 bases, J shed 3 bases, and the junction held 3 bases outside the gene matches. CDR3 length: 14 amino acids. CDR1 is SGHRS, CDR2 YFSETQ, per germline. In DNA, the CDR3 is TGCGCCAGCAGCGGGGACAGCTACACCGGGGAGCTGTTTTTT. Translation gives CASSGDSYTGELFF. Full variable domain (outside the CDR3, taken from reference TRBV5-1 and TRBJ2-2): KAGVTQTPRYLIKTRGQQVTLSCSPISGHRSVSWYQQTPGQGLQFLFEYFSETQRNKGNFPGRFSGRQFSNSRSEMNVSTLELGDSALYLCASSGDSYTGELFFGEGSRLTVL.

This chain connects TRBV30 to TRBJ1-1; D unresolved. Germline CDR1 is GTSNPN and CDR2 is SVGIG (reference sequence). V was pared by 4 bases and J by 2 bases, with 11 bases between. The CDR3 spans 13 residues. The CDR3 loop is CAWKQSVNTEAFF. For the CDR3, the DNA is TGTGCCTGGAAACAGTCGGTAAACACTGAAGCTTTCTTT.

J is TRBJ2-7 and V is TRBV5-1, with D perhaps TRBD2 (6 bases). The CDR3 consists of 18 residues. V was clipped by 0 bases and J by 0 bases, with 19 bases between them. Germline loops: CDR1 SGHRS, CDR2 YFSETQ. For the CDR3, the DNA is TGCGCCAGCAGCTTGGCCCTCCGGGGGACCCCTAGCTCCTACGAGCAGTACTTC. Its protein is CASSLALRGTPSSYEQYF.

This rearrangement joins TRBV7-2 to TRBJ2-7, with a tentative D call TRBD2 (6 bases). Trimming stripped 3 bases from V and 4 bases from J, with 10 bases between. Germline V lookup: CDR1 SGHTA, CDR2 FQGNSA. There are 13 residues in the CDR3. The CDR3 DNA is TGTGCCAGCAGCTTCGGGACTCAATACGAGCAGTACGTC. Translated: CASSFGTQYEQYV.

This clone was counted only a few times. The chain joins TRBV10-3 to TRBJ2-2; 7 bases match TRBD1. Germline-derived CDR1 and CDR2 are ENHRY and SYGVKD. J gave up 1 base and V 4 bases, and 6 bases lay outside the gene matches. The CDR3 length is 16 residues. The DNA of the CDR3 is TGTGCCATCAGTGCGCCAAGGACAGGGAACACCGGGGAGCTGTTTTTT. This codes for CAISAPRTGNTGELFF.

V usage is TRBV3-1 (or the pseudogene TRBV3-2) and J usage is TRBJ2-3; possibly TRBD2 for D (6 bases). V gave up 2 bases and J gave up 5 bases, with 14 bases separating them. Germline CDR1 reads LGHDT; CDR2 reads YNNKEL (reference sequence). The CDR3 runs 15 residues. CDR3 sequence reads: CASSQLGLAIDTQYF. The CDR3, as DNA: TGTGCCAGCAGCCAACTGGGGCTAGCGATAGATACGCAGTATTTT.

The chain carries TRBV4-1 and TRBJ1-2; 7 bases match TRBD1. The CDR3 length is 15 residues. V dropped 4 bases and J dropped 4; count of bases not matched to a gene: 9. CDR1 is MGHRA and CDR2 is YSYEKL in the germline V gene. The CDR3 region is CASSRLQGMSYGYTF. CDR3 nucleotides: TGCGCCAGCAGCCGACTACAGGGGATGAGCTATGGCTACACCTTC.

In its sample, this clone was seen once. The chain combines TRBV5-1 with TRBJ1-1; TRBD1 is a possible D gene (5 bases). Germline V gene lookup returns CDR1 SGHRS and CDR2 YFSETQ. The V gene lost 5 bases and the J gene lost 0 bases, with 11 bases spanning the gap. The CDR3 runs 14 residues. The CDR3 nucleotides read TGCGCCAGCAGACCCGACAGTTTGAACACTGAAGCTTTCTTT. It specifies CASRPDSLNTEAFF.

The CDR3 nucleotides are TGCGCCAGCAGCGGGACTACCGGGGAGCTGTTTTTT. This codes for CASSGTTGELFF. This chain links TRBV10-1 with TRBJ2-2; tentative D call: TRBD2 (6 bases). This CDR3 region has 12 residues. Germline V gene lookup returns CDR1 WNHNN and CDR2 SYGVQD (reference sequence). Trimming took 6 bases from V and 5 from J, leaving 7 bases between them.

The chain has TRBV11-2 and TRBJ2-6; D ambiguous. CDR1 and CDR2 from the germline V gene are SGHAT and FQNNGV. The CDR3 consists of 15 residues. V lost 4 bases to trimming and J lost 0 bases, with 7 bases between them. The DNA of the CDR3 is TGTGCCAGCAGCTCCACGGTCTCTGGGGCCAACGTCCTGACTTTC. Its translation is CASSSTVSGANVLTF.

Comment on this clone: Other DNA sequences in the sample encode the same CDR3. This chain uses TRBV5-4 with TRBJ2-1; 9 bases align to TRBD2. Trimming cost V 0 bases and J 6 bases; bases outside gene matches: 4. The CDR3 is made up of 15 amino acids. Germline V gene data show CDR1 as SGHNT and CDR2 as YYREEE (reference sequence). CDR3 sequence: CASSLGLAGRNEQFF. The CDR3 region has the DNA TGTGCCAGCAGCTTGGGGCTAGCGGGGCGCAATGAGCAGTTCTTC.

The chain recombines TRBV10-2 with TRBJ1-2; D call uncertain. The V gene lost 3 bases and the J gene lost 2 bases, with 7 bases spanning the gap. The CDR3 spans 13 residues. CDR1 and CDR2 (germline): WSHSY, SAAADI. In DNA, the CDR3 is TGCGCCAGCAGTGAATTTCTAAACTATGGCTACACCTTC. It specifies CASSEFLNYGYTF.

This chain uses TRBV28 with TRBJ2-1; 8 bases align to TRBD2. CDR3 length: 17 amino acids. CDR1 MDHEN and CDR2 SYDVKM come from the germline V gene. Trimming at V came to 9 bases and at J to 2 bases, leaving 15 bases not matched to a gene. The chain's CDR3 is CASPPGLGGRTYNEQFF. In nucleotides, the CDR3 is TGTGCCAGTCCACCCGGACTAGGCGGGAGGACCTACAATGAGCAGTTCTTC.

This chain connects TRBV27 to TRBJ2-7; TRBD1 might be the D (6 bases). Germline CDR1 is MNHEY and CDR2 is SMNVEV (reference sequence). The V end was cut by 5 bases, the J end by 2 bases, with 16 bases between. CDR3 length: 15 residues. The chain's CDR3 is CASSPYRDTPYEQYF. In nucleotides, the CDR3 is TGTGCCAGCAGTCCATACCGGGACACCCCCTACGAGCAGTACTTC.